This TCR beta chain appears in the sequencing data of a study of control samples from healthy donors and cancer patients. Germline V lookup: CDR1 SGDLS, CDR2 YYNGEE. Trimming removed 2 bases from V and 1 base from J, with 16 bases in between. The CDR3 length is 16 residues. The method was immunoSEQ multiplex PCR; TCRdb's version includes in-frame clones alone and lacks a portion of them. Here the sample spans 150,000 or so clones, roughly 95% being singletons. This receptor was obtained from an older woman in good health. The genes are TRBV9 and TRBJ2-7; maybe TRBD2 (7 bases). Sequencing input: blood. The CDR3 coding sequence is TGTGCCAGCAGCGTGGCGGGGGCCGTTAGGTCCTACGAGCAGTACTTC. It encodes CASSVAGAVRSYEQYF. Variable domain in full (rest from reference TRBV9 and TRBJ2-7): DSGVTQTPKHLITATGQRVTLRCSPRSGDLSVYWYQQSLDQGLQFLIQYYNGEERAKGNILERFSAQQFPDLHSELNLSSLELGDSALYFCASSVAGAVRSYEQYFGPGTRLTVT.